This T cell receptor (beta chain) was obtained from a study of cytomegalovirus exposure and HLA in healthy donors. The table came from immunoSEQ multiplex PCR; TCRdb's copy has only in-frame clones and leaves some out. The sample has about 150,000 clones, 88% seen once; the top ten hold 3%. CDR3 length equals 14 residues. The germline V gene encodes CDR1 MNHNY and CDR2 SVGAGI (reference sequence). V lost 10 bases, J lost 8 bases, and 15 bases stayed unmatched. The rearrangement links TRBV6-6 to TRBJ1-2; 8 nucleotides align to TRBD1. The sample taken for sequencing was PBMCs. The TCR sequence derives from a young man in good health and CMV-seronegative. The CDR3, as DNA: TGTGCCAACGGCCCCTCGGACAGGGATGAAGGCTACACCTTC. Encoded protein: CANGPSDRDEGYTF.